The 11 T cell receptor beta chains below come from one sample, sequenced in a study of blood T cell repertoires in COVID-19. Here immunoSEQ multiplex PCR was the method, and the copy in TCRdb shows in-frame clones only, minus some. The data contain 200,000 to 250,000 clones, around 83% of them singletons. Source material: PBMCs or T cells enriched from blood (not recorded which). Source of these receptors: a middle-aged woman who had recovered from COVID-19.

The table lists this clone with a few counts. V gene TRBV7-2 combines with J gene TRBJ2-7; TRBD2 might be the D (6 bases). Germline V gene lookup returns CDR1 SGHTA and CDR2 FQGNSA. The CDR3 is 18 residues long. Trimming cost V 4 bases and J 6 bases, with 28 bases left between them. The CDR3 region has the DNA TGTGCCAGCAGCTCCCCATTTTGGGTAAGTAGCGGTTGGGTCGAGCAGTACGTC. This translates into CASSSPFWVSSGWVEQYV.

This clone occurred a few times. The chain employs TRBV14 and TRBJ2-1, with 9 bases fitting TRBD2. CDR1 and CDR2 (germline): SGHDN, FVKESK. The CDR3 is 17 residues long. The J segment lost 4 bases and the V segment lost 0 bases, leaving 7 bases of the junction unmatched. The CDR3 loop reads CASSQDLGTSRYNEQFF. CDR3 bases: TGTGCCAGCAGCCAAGATCTGGGGACTAGCAGGTACAATGAGCAGTTCTTC.

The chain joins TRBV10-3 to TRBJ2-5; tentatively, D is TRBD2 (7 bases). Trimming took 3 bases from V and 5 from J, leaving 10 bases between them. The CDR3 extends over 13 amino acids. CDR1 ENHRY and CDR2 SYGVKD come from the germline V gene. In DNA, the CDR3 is TGTGCCATCAGTGAAGGGGGAGGGGAGACCCAGTACTTC. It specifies CAISEGGGETQYF.

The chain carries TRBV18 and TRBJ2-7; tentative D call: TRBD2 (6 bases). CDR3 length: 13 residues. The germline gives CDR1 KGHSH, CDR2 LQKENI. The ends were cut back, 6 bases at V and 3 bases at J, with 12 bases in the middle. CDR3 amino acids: CASSSGLNYEQYF. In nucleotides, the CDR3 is TGTGCCAGCTCCTCGGGACTGAACTACGAGCAGTACTTC.

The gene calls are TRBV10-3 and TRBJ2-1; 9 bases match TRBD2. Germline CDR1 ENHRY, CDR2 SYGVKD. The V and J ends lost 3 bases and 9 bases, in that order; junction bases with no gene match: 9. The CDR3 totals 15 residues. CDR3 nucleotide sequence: TGTGCCATCAGTGAAGTGTCTAGCGGGACTGGTGAGCAGTTCTTC. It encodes CAISEVSSGTGEQFF.

The chain's CDR3 is CATSRGRGVEKLFF. The CDR3 DNA reads TGTGCCACCAGCAGAGGCCGAGGAGTAGAAAAACTGTTTTTT. The J gene is TRBJ1-4, the V gene TRBV15, with D hard to call. V gave up 1 base and J gave up 8 bases, with 11 bases separating them. This CDR3 has 14 amino acids. The germline gives CDR1 LNHNV, CDR2 YYDKDF (reference sequence).

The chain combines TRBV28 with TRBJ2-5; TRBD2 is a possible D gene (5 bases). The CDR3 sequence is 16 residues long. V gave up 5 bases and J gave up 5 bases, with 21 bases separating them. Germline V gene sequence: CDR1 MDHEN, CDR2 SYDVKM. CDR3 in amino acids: CASSPLNRLPRETQYF. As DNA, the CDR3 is TGTGCCAGCAGTCCTTTGAACCGACTACCCCGCGAGACCCAGTACTTC.

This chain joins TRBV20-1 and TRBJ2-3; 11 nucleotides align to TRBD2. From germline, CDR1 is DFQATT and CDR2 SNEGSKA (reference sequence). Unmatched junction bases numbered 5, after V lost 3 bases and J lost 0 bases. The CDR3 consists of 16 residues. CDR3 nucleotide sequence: TGCAGTGCTAGTCCTAGCGGGAGGCCCAGCACAGATACGCAGTATTTT. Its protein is CSASPSGRPSTDTQYF.

The CDR3 loop reads CASSLTSGRGDEQFF. CDR3 bases: TGTGCCAGCAGCTTAACTAGCGGGAGGGGGGATGAGCAGTTCTTC. The rearrangement joins TRBV7-2 to TRBJ2-1; 13 bases agree with TRBD2. The CDR3 is 15 residues long. The trim removed 2 bases at V and 8 bases at J, leaving 3 bases unmatched. Germline CDR1 and CDR2: SGHTA and FQGNSA.

CDR3 sequence: CASSPGLASPEQYV. The CDR3, as DNA: TGTGCCAGCAGCCCTGGACTAGCTAGTCCCGAGCAGTACGTC. The rearrangement links TRBV21-1 to TRBJ2-7; whether TRBD2, the table's D call, matches the DNA was not checked. TRBV21-1 is termed a pseudogene. The CDR3 is 14 amino acids.

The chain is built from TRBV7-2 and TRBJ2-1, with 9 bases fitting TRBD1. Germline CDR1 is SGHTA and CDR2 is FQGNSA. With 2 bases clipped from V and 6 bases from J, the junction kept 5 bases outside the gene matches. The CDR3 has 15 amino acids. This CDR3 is CASSLRTGGLNEQFF. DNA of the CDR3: TGTGCCAGCAGCTTACGAACAGGGGGCCTCAATGAGCAGTTCTTC.